This record concerns one T cell receptor beta chain sequence. What it recognizes is unknown. Germline-derived CDR1 and CDR2 are SEHNR and FQNEAQ (reference sequence). The CDR3 consists of 15 residues. The data originate from a study of monozygotic twins with inflammatory bowel disease. Study-level findings and limits: TCRbeta inverse Simpson diversity was decreased in IBD patients versus healthy co-twins. Limited power may explain why concordant and discordant twins showed no difference in repertoire similarity.

TCRdb reprocessed the 5' RACE reads, with one entry per CDR3 protein and no DNA. Its table records approximately 330,000 distinct CDR3 sequences. This sequence was found in a human donor with ulcerative colitis or Crohn's disease, or a healthy co-twin of an affected twin (not recorded which). What was sequenced was blood. The chain employs TRBV7-9 and TRBJ2-3; TCRdb picks TRBD1, but there is no DNA to check that call. CDR3 protein: CASSGGPGGADTQYF.